The T cell receptor (beta chain) described here comes from a study of identical twins listed by TCRdb under 2016. In terms of the full investigation: To test whether fetal clonotypes persist, this study deep-sequenced TCR alpha and beta repertoires from monozygotic twins, from unrelated adults of various ages, and from cord blood. To rule out contamination, replicate twin experiments were performed at different times with different library preparation protocols. The investigation overall reported the following: Zero-insertion analyses could be partly confounded by invariant T cells such as MAIT and iNKT, although diverse VJ usage argued against such confounding for most clonotypes. Out-of-frame TCR alpha sharing in monozygotic twins was systematically underestimated by recombination models, whereas sharing between unrelated individuals was in agreement with the recombination models. The excess sharing between twins in beta out-of-frame sequences was weaker because fewer shared sequences reduced the signal-to-noise ratio. Because the same donors could not be followed over many years, the conclusions depended on cross-sectional statistical analysis. Fewer insertions were carried by abundant cord blood beta clonotypes, a similar but weaker trend appeared in young adult naive repertoires, and no such trend appeared in memory repertoires. Compared with coincidental sharing between unrelated individuals, out-of-frame TCR alpha sequences shared between twins showed an excess of sequences with low generation probability.

The CDR3 measures 14 amino acids from cysteine to phenylalanine. Left in the record is the CDR3 DNA by itself, 42 bases read in frame from the first base. CDR1 and CDR2 were assigned from the germline V gene (reference sequence) as DFQATT and SNEGSKA. Unmatched junction bases come to 11, with V trimmed by 8 bases and J by 3 bases. Every donor was a healthy Caucasian. Three pairs of female monozygotic twins, all aged roughly 18 to 30 years, were included in the twin cohort. Miltenyi CD45RO+ enrichment and human naive T-cell isolation kits were used to isolate memory (CD45RO+) and naive T cells from PBMC. Receptor amplification or capture employed 5' RACE. The sequencing machine was an Illumina HiSeq 2000. A universal primer binding site was introduced by template switching, and a unique molecular identifier was present in the final cDNA, enabling accurate counting of TCR cDNA molecules. Specific primers in the conserved constant-segment region were used to synthesize first-strand cDNA for TCR alpha and beta chains. To control for contamination, every cDNA library was double barcoded, receiving both a SMART-Mk sample barcode and Illumina barcodes. TruSeq adapter sequences, together with Illumina sample barcodes, were added in two successive PCR steps. The TCR alpha and beta cDNA libraries were sequenced on the Illumina HiSeq platform using custom primers. On the authors' methods: MiGEC processed the raw reads to extract unique molecular identifiers, while MiXCR was used to determine the CDR3 positions. For each individual, recombination models were inferred using an EM algorithm with the repgenHMM and IGoR tools. The analysis of shared clonotypes was done with the tcR package in R, with sharing normalized by the product of cloneset sizes. Out-of-frame nonproductive sequences were analyzed to study raw recombination free of thymic and clonal selection effects. The public reads were reprocessed in TCRdb via fastp at Q25 and MiXCR, keeping in-frame beta chains. Here each entry gathers all rows of one CDR3 protein and keeps the most common genes and DNA. The authors' filters were not applied to this entry. In all, the sample holds some 20,000 distinct CDR3 sequences, and nearly 70% of those were seen once. The leading ten clones occupy approximately 5.6% of the sample.

To note about this clonotype: Its binding antigen is unknown. No base quality information exists; no much larger clone differs at one position.

The chain employs TRBV20-1 and TRBJ2-7; the central 9 bases match TRBD2. The clonotype comes from a woman aged 18-35 years in good health. This table probably holds off-target reads from a library built for another chain. The sequenced sample consisted of memory (CD45RO+) T cells sorted from blood. The sample's cell subset or site label, in plain terms: CD45RO+ enriched T cells. The nucleotide sequence reads as follows: TGCAGTACCAGATGGGGACTAGCCTTCTACGAGCAGTACTTC. Its protein product is CSTRWGLAFYEQYF.